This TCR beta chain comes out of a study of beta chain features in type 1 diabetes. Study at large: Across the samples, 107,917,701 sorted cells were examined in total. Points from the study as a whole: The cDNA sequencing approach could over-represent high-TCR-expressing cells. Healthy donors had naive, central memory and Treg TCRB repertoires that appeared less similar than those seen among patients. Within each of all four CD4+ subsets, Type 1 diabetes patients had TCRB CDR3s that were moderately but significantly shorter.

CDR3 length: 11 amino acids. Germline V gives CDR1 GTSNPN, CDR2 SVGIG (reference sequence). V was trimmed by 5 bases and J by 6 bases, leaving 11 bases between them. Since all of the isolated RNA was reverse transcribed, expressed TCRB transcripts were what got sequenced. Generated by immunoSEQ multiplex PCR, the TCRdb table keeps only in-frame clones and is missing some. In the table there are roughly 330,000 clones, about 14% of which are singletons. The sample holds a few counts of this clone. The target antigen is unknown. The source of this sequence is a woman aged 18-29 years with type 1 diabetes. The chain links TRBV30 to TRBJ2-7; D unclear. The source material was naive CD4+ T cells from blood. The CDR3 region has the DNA TGTGCCTGGGGTACGGCTAGCGAGCAGTACTTC. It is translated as CAWGTASEQYF. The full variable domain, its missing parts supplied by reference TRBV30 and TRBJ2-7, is SQTIHQWPATLVQPVGSPLSLECTVEGTSNPNLYWYRQAAGRGLQLLFYSVGIGQISSEVPQNLSASRPQDRQFILSSKKLLLSDSGFYLCAWGTASEQYFGPGTRLTVT.